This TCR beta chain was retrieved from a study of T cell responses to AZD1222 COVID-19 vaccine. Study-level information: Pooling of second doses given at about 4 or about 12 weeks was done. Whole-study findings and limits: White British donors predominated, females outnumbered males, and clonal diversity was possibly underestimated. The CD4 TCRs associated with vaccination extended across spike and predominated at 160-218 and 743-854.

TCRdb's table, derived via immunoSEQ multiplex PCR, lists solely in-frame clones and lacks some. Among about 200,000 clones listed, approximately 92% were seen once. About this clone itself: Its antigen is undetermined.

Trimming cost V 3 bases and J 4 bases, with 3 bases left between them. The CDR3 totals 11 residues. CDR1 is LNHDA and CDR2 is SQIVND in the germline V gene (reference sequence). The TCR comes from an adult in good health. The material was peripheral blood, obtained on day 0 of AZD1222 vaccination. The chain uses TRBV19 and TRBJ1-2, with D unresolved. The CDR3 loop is CASSIGYGYTF. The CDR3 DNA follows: TGTGCCAGTAGTATCGGCTATGGCTACACCTTC.